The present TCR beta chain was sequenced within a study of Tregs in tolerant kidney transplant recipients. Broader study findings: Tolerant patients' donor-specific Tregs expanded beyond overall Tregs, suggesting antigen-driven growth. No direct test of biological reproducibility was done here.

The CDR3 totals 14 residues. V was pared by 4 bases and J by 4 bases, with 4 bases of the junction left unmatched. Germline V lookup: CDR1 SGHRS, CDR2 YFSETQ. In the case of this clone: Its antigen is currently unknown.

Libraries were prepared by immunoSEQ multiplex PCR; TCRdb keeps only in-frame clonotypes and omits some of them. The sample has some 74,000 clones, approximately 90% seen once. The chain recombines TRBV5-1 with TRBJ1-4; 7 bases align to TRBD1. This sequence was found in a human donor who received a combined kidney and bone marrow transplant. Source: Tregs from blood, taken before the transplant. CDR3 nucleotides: TGCGCCAGCAGCGTTACAGGGGTTAATGAAAAACTGTTTTTT. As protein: CASSVTGVNEKLFF. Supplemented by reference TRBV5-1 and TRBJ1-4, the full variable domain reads KAGVTQTPRYLIKTRGQQVTLSCSPISGHRSVSWYQQTPGQGLQFLFEYFSETQRNKGNFPGRFSGRQFSNSRSEMNVSTLELGDSALYLCASSVTGVNEKLFFGSGTQLSVL.